The sequence of this TCR beta chain was determined in a study of blood T cell repertoires in COVID-19. Study background: Material from acute and convalescent COVID-19 was sourced from the United States, Italy and Spain.

Trimming pared 3 bases from V and 6 bases from J, leaving 16 bases between. CDR1 and CDR2 (germline): SGHDT, YYEEEE. The CDR3 length is 16 residues. Using immunoSEQ multiplex PCR, the repertoire was profiled, and TCRdb retains in-frame clones only, with some absent. The sample lists about 85,000 clones; around 88% were seen once. The source of this sequence is a woman at least 80 years old with acute or convalescent COVID-19. The sequencing sample was made of peripheral blood. V and J are TRBV5-6 and TRBJ1-6, with D possibly matching TRBD1 (5 bases). The CDR3 is CASSSRTPGGNSPLHF. CDR3 DNA: TGTGCCAGCAGCTCTCGGACCCCGGGGGGTAATTCACCCCTCCACTTT.